Below, 8 T cell receptor beta chains from the same sample are listed, as sequenced in a study of T-cell reconstitution after alpha-beta-depleted transplantation in children (dated by TCRdb to between 2015 and 2016). Library preparation employed PCR. Sequencer: Illumina HiSeq 2500. TCR library preparation used molecular barcoding, with unique molecular identifiers applied to normalize quantification of the TCRbeta repertoire. TCRdb trimmed the raw reads at Q25, called clones with MiXCR and kept productive beta chains. All rows with the same CDR3 protein become a single entry with the most common DNA and genes. The table for this sample lists roughly 490,000 distinct CDR3 sequences; over 10% of them were counted only once. The ten largest clones add up to around 13% of the sample. Sample treatment or condition, as interpreted from the label and publication: allogeneic hematopoietic cell transplantation with graft depleted of TCRalphabeta T cells and CD19 B cells.

This sample comprised PBMCs, mostly from graft donor cells, obtained 180 days after TCRalphabeta/CD19-depleted stem cell transplant. All receptors come from a female patient aged 2 to 10 who had a stem cell transplant for aplastic anemia, so the T cells may come from the graft donor.

This clonotype occurred many times. The V call is TRBV12-3 or TRBV12-4, the J call TRBJ2-1; TRBD2 matches 10 bases. The CDR3 spans 17 residues. V trimming: 1 base; J trimming: 0 bases; junction bases outside the gene matches: 3. The chain's CDR3 is CASSLGASGGSYNEQFF. CDR3 bases: TGTGCCAGCAGTTTAGGGGCTAGCGGGGGCTCCTACAATGAGCAGTTCTTC.

The chain carries TRBV7-2 and TRBJ2-3; D remains unclear. The CDR3 extends over 15 amino acids. Germline V gene lookup returns CDR1 SGHTA and CDR2 FQGNSA. Trimming removed 5 bases from V and 2 bases from J, with 14 bases in between. The CDR3 is CASSRFAGFTDTQYF. As DNA, the CDR3 is TGTGCCAGCAGCCGTTTTGCCGGTTTCACAGATACGCAGTATTTT.

This chain links TRBV2 with TRBJ1-1; unclear D gene. This CDR3 has 10 residues. V lost 4 bases, J lost 11 bases, and 8 bases lay in between. CDR1 is SNHLY, CDR2 FYNNEI, per germline. CDR3 sequence: CASSVLAAFF. The DNA for the CDR3 is TGTGCCAGCAGTGTTCTTGCTGCTTTCTTT.

This chain uses TRBV5-1 with TRBJ2-5, with 7 bases aligning to TRBD2. The CDR3 runs 16 residues. Germline V CDR1 and CDR2: SGHRS, YFSETQ. Trimming at V came to 4 bases and at J to 2 bases, leaving 11 bases not matched to a gene. The CDR3, as DNA: TGCGCCAGCAGCCTGGGGGGGGAACCCCCACAAGAGACCCAGTACTTC. Translating it yields CASSLGGEPPQETQYF. Based on the CDR3 plus reference TRBV5-1 and TRBJ2-5, the full variable domain is KAGVTQTPRYLIKTRGQQVTLSCSPISGHRSVSWYQQTPGQGLQFLFEYFSETQRNKGNFPGRFSGRQFSNSRSEMNVSTLELGDSALYLCASSLGGEPPQETQYFGPGTRLLVL.

V gene TRBV19 combines with J gene TRBJ2-1, with 9 nucleotides matching TRBD1. V gave up 7 bases and J gave up 6 bases; unmatched junction bases: 13. This CDR3 contains 16 residues. Germline CDR1 is LNHDA and CDR2 is SQIVND (reference sequence). CDR3 nucleotide sequence: TGTGCCAGTAACCCTCTCGGGACAGGGTTTGGCAATGAGCAGTTCTTC. Translated: CASNPLGTGFGNEQFF.

This clonotype was observed at least ten times. The chain carries TRBV7-9 and TRBJ2-1; D is uncertain. V lost 2 bases to trimming and J lost 4 bases, with 9 bases between them. Germline V lookup: CDR1 SEHNR, CDR2 FQNEAQ (reference sequence). CDR3 length: 14 amino acids. CDR3 DNA: TGTGCCAGCAGCTTAAGAGGCGTATACAATGAGCAGTTCTTC. Translation: CASSLRGVYNEQFF.

This sequence joins TRBV7-9 and TRBJ2-2; D unclear. Germline V CDR1 and CDR2: SEHNR, FQNEAQ (reference sequence). This CDR3 is 15 amino acids long. Trimming stripped 3 bases from V and 2 bases from J, with 10 bases between. The CDR3 DNA is TGTGCCAGCAGCTTCGAGTCTCAAAACACCGGGGAGCTGTTTTTT. Encoded protein: CASSFESQNTGELFF.

V and J are TRBV24-1 and TRBJ2-7; 8 nucleotides line up with TRBD2. The CDR3 totals 15 residues. The germline V gene encodes CDR1 KGHDR and CDR2 SFDVKD. V lost 7 bases and J lost 3; bases outside the gene matches: 10. CDR3 sequence: CATRERTSFFYEQYV. The CDR3 nucleotides are TGTGCCACCAGAGAGCGGACTAGCTTTTTCTACGAGCAGTACGTC.